The 22 T cell receptor beta chains below come from one sample, sequenced in a study of blood T cell repertoires in COVID-19. The assay was immunoSEQ multiplex PCR, and TCRdb's table has in-frame clones only and misses some. Counted here are about 100,000 clones, roughly 80% occurring once; the ten biggest clones make up 9.5% to 13%. The source material was peripheral blood. The receptors were gathered from a woman in her 70s with acute or convalescent COVID-19.

This chain uses TRBV10-3 with TRBJ2-4; 7 positions match TRBD2. V gave up 3 bases and J gave up 9 bases; unmatched junction bases: 2. CDR3 length: 12 amino acids. CDR1 ENHRY and CDR2 SYGVKD come from the germline V gene. CDR3 nucleotides: TGTGCCATCAGTGATGGGGAGGGCATTCAGTACTTC. Its translation is CAISDGEGIQYF.

The V and J genes are TRBV18 and TRBJ1-1, with 7 bases lining up with TRBD1. Unmatched junction bases numbered 18, after V lost 4 bases and J lost 7 bases. Germline V lookup: CDR1 KGHSH, CDR2 LQKENI. There are 17 residues in the CDR3. CDR3 sequence reads: CASSLWESELNRGEAFF. In DNA, the CDR3 is TGTGCCAGCTCACTATGGGAGTCAGAACTGAACAGGGGTGAAGCTTTCTTT. Together with reference TRBV18 and TRBJ1-1, the CDR3 gives the full variable domain: NAGVMQNPRHLVRRRGQEARLRCSPMKGHSHVYWYRQLPEEGLKFMVYLQKENIIDESGMPKERFSAEFPKEGPSILRIQQVVRGDSAAYFCASSLWESELNRGEAFFGQGTRLTVV.

This sequence joins TRBV30 and TRBJ1-6; 8 nucleotides line up with TRBD1. V lost 8 bases, J lost 7 bases, and 7 bases stayed unmatched. CDR3 length equals 13 residues. The germline gives CDR1 GTSNPN, CDR2 SVGIG (reference sequence). This CDR3 is CAGRGQGNSPLHF. The CDR3 bases are TGTGCCGGCAGGGGGCAGGGAAATTCACCCCTCCACTTT.

The CDR3 reads CASSVVANTGELFF. The CDR3 coding sequence is TGCGCCAGCAGTGTCGTCGCGAACACCGGGGAGCTGTTTTTT. The rearrangement uses TRBV10-1 and TRBJ2-2; no clear D. There are 14 residues in the CDR3. Germline CDR1 and CDR2: WNHNN and SYGVQD (reference sequence). Trimming removed 4 bases from V and 0 bases from J, with 6 bases in between.

This clone was seen just once. The chain carries TRBV27 and TRBJ1-4, with a weak D call TRBD1 (5 bases). Germline CDR1 reads MNHEY; CDR2 reads SMNVEV (reference sequence). CDR3 length: 16 residues. Trimming took 5 bases from V and 0 from J, leaving 13 bases between them. The CDR3 nucleotides read TGTGCCAGCAGTCCCCAGGGTGTCGCAACTAATGAAAAACTGTTTTTT. Amino acids: CASSPQGVATNEKLFF.

The CDR3 protein is CASSHMGVTGETEAFF. The CDR3 DNA sequence: TGCGCCAGCAGCCATATGGGGGTGACAGGGGAGACTGAAGCTTTCTTT. The V and J genes are TRBV4-3 and TRBJ1-1; 8 bases map to TRBD1. Germline V gives CDR1 LGHNA, CDR2 YSLEER. The V and J ends lost 3 bases and 5 bases, in that order; junction bases with no gene match: 11. This CDR3 spans 16 amino acids.

This CDR3 reads CASSSGDRYEQYV. The CDR3, as DNA: TGTGCCAGCAGTTCGGGGGATCGGTACGAGCAGTACGTC. The chain has TRBV28 and TRBJ2-7; D might be TRBD2 (6 bases). Germline CDR1 MDHEN, CDR2 SYDVKM. The CDR3 extends over 13 amino acids. Trimming shortened V by 4 bases and J by 4 bases, and 11 bases separated the two germline ends.

The V gene is TRBV28, the J gene TRBJ1-5; D may be TRBD1 (6 bases). CDR3 length: 13 amino acids. Trimming left V 10 bases short and J 5 bases short, with 15 bases between. CDR1 and CDR2 (germline): MDHEN, SYDVKM. CDR3 in DNA: TGTGCCATCACCGGGACATCCTATCAGCCCCAGCATTTT. This sequence encodes CAITGTSYQPQHF. Combining the CDR3 with reference TRBV28 and TRBJ1-5 gives the whole variable domain DVKVTQSSRYLVKRTGEKVFLECVQDMDHENMFWYRQDPGLGLRLIYFSYDVKMKEKGDIPEGYSVSREKKERFSLILESASTNQTSMYLCAITGTSYQPQHFGDGTRLSIL.

In this sample, this clone turned up a few times. The V and J genes are TRBV19 and TRBJ1-6; 7 bases are shared with TRBD1. V shed 2 bases and J 6 bases; nucleotides not matched to a gene: 7. Germline lookup yields CDR1 LNHDA and CDR2 SQIVND (reference sequence). This CDR3 contains 16 residues. CDR3 residues: CASSIRGGAGNSPLHF. CDR3 nucleotide sequence: TGTGCCAGTAGTATACGAGGGGGCGCGGGTAATTCACCCCTCCACTTT.

The chain links TRBV29-1 to TRBJ1-2; D is perhaps TRBD1 (6 bases). The length of the CDR3 is 11 residues. Trimming left V 7 bases short and J 2 bases short, with 8 bases between. The germline V gene has CDR1 SQVTM and CDR2 ANQGSEA. DNA of the CDR3: TGCAGCGCAACAGGGAACTATGGCTACACCTTC. This codes for CSATGNYGYTF. Variable domain in full (rest from reference TRBV29-1 and TRBJ1-2): SAVISQKPSRDICQRGTSLTIQCQVDSQVTMMFWYRQQPGQSLTLIATANQGSEATYESGFVIDKFPISRPNLTFSTLTVSNMSPEDSSIYLCSATGNYGYTFGSGTRLTVV.

This chain links TRBV3-1 (or the pseudogene TRBV3-2) with TRBJ1-1, with unresolved D. The germline V gene encodes CDR1 LGHDT and CDR2 YNNKEL (reference sequence). Trimming shortened V by 3 bases and J by 1 base, and 12 bases separated the two germline ends. CDR3 length: 15 residues. The DNA for the CDR3 is TGTGCCAGCAGCCATGAGGCTCAGAAGAACACTGAAGCTTTCTTT. Translated, it gives CASSHEAQKNTEAFF.

The chain is built from TRBV19 and TRBJ1-1; the match to TRBD1 covers 9 bases. Germline values: CDR1 LNHDA, CDR2 SQIVND (reference sequence). This CDR3 contains 12 residues. The V segment lost 7 bases and the J segment 7 bases; nucleotides outside the gene matches: 4. The CDR3 loop reads CASMGQGIEAFF. The CDR3 DNA reads TGTGCCAGTATGGGACAGGGTATTGAAGCTTTCTTT. The entire variable domain, with the rest obtained from reference TRBV19 and TRBJ1-1, is as follows: DGGITQSPKYLFRKEGQNVTLSCEQNLNHDAMYWYRQDPGQGLRLIYYSQIVNDFQKGDIAEGYSVSREKKESFPLTVTSAQKNPTAFYLCASMGQGIEAFFGQGTRLTVV.

In its sample, this clone was seen a few times. This sequence joins TRBV9 and TRBJ2-2, with D uncertain. The V and J ends lost 0 bases and 6 bases respectively, with 12 bases between them. Germline V gives CDR1 SGDLS, CDR2 YYNGEE. The CDR3 loop spans 15 amino acids. CDR3 amino acids: CASSVGEVWSGELFF. Here the CDR3 DNA reads TGTGCCAGCAGCGTAGGAGAAGTGTGGTCCGGGGAGCTGTTTTTT.

The CDR3 nucleotides are TGTGCCAGTAGTCCGTGGGCGGGACTGAACACCGGGGAGCTGTTTTTT. It specifies CASSPWAGLNTGELFF. This rearrangement joins TRBV19 to TRBJ2-2, with a tentative D call TRBD2 (6 bases). Germline values: CDR1 LNHDA, CDR2 SQIVND (reference sequence). This CDR3 has 16 amino acids. The V end was cut by 5 bases, the J end by 1 base, with 14 bases between.

This clone has just one count. The chain is built from TRBV7-9 and TRBJ1-5, with D perhaps TRBD1 (5 bases). The germline V gene encodes CDR1 SEHNR and CDR2 FQNEAQ (reference sequence). The CDR3 sequence is 15 residues long. Trimming cost V 4 bases and J 4 bases, with 14 bases left between them. CDR3 in DNA: TGTGCCAGCAGCTCTTCCCGGGACTGGAATCAGCCCCAGCATTTT. It translates to CASSSSRDWNQPQHF.

This clone was recorded a few times. J is TRBJ1-6 and V is TRBV6-1, with D tentatively TRBD1 (6 bases). This CDR3 spans 14 amino acids. Trimming left V 1 base short and J 6 bases short, with 7 bases between. Germline CDR1 reads MNHNS; CDR2 reads SASEGT. DNA for the CDR3: TGTGCCAGCAGTGAAGACAGGGCTAATTCACCCCTCCACTTT. This encodes CASSEDRANSPLHF.

The V and J genes are TRBV2 and TRBJ1-2; 9 nucleotides match TRBD1. The CDR3 runs 14 residues. CDR1 and CDR2 (germline): SNHLY, FYNNEI. J was trimmed by 5 bases and V by 7 bases; bases with no gene match: 8. DNA of the CDR3: TGTGCCAGCAAGGGACAGGGAGTAAGGTATGGCTACACCTTC. Translated, it gives CASKGQGVRYGYTF.

The rearrangement links TRBV6-5 to TRBJ1-5, with unresolved D. CDR1 and CDR2 (germline): MNHEY, SVGAGI. Deletions cut 10 bases from V and 1 base from J, with 5 bases between. The CDR3 loop spans 11 amino acids. This CDR3 is CATGSNQPQHF. The DNA for the CDR3 is TGTGCCACTGGCAGCAATCAGCCCCAGCATTTT.

The chain combines TRBV3-1 (or the pseudogene TRBV3-2) with TRBJ2-3; D uncertain. From germline, CDR1 is LGHDT and CDR2 YNNKEL (reference sequence). The germline V and J ends were trimmed by 3 bases and 2 bases, with 9 bases remaining between them. This CDR3 has 14 amino acids. CDR3 bases: TGTGCCAGCAGCCACTGGCAAAACACAGATACGCAGTATTTT. Its protein is CASSHWQNTDTQYF.

This chain uses TRBV7-2 with TRBJ1-2; TRBD1 matches 9 bases. Looked up from germline, CDR1 is SGHTA and CDR2 is FQGNSA. V shed 5 bases, J shed 4 bases, and the junction held 8 bases outside the gene matches. This CDR3 is built from 15 residues. This CDR3 is CASSVGQGPVYGYTF. Written as DNA, the CDR3 is TGTGCCAGCAGCGTGGGACAGGGACCCGTCTATGGCTACACCTTC. The full variable domain, rest sourced from reference TRBV7-2 and TRBJ1-2, is GAGVSQSPSNKVTEKGKDVELRCDPISGHTALYWYRQSLGQGLEFLIYFQGNSAPDKSGLPSDRFSAERTGGSVSTLTIQRTQQEDSAVYLCASSVGQGPVYGYTFGSGTRLTVV.

The CDR3 nucleotides are TGCGCCAGCAGCGGAATGGGAGCGGGGCGGGAGACCCAGTACTTC. Its protein product is CASSGMGAGRETQYF. The chain carries TRBV5-1 and TRBJ2-5; TRBD2 agrees at 7 bases. Losses at the gene ends were 4 bases for V and 5 bases for J; bases not matched to a gene: 11. This CDR3 comprises 15 residues. Germline-derived CDR1 and CDR2 are SGHRS and YFSETQ.

The chain has TRBV9 and TRBJ1-1; perhaps TRBD1 as D (6 bases). Germline V lookup: CDR1 SGDLS, CDR2 YYNGEE. Trimming shortened V by 0 bases and J by 3 bases, and 15 bases separated the two germline ends. CDR3 length equals 16 residues. Written as DNA, the CDR3 is TGTGCCAGCAGCGTAGCTGTGGGGGCCTCAGACACTGAAGCTTTCTTT. As protein: CASSVAVGASDTEAFF.